The following is a T cell receptor (beta chain) sequence with its context. Measured with immunoSEQ multiplex PCR; TCRdb has only the in-frame clones, and not every one. The data contain 55,000 to 75,000 clones, 80% to 90% of them singletons. The CDR3 spans 14 residues. The ends were cut back, 4 bases at V and 1 base at J, with 10 bases in the middle. CDR1 MGHRA and CDR2 YSYEKL come from the germline V gene. The source of the sample is a study of blood T cell repertoires in COVID-19. Overall study: Sample material is recorded as cDNA or gDNA derived from T cells, B-cell-depleted T cells, or PBMCs.

The clonotype was recovered from a human donor in a cohort sampled during active COVID-19. The chain links TRBV4-1 to TRBJ2-5; unclear D gene. The sequencing sample was made of peripheral blood. The CDR3 DNA is TGCGCCAGCAGCCGATCCCCAGTCCAAGAGACCCAGTACTTC. Translating gives CASSRSPVQETQYF.